The entry below gives a single TCR beta chain sequence along with its context. The antigen is unknown. These data come from a study of vaccination and CD4 T cells after COVID-19. Whole-study context: Participants were administered two doses of either the BNT162b2 or the mRNA-1273 vaccine. The study's findings and limits: For convalescent patients, a median approximately 84% of reactive clones surfaced exclusively after vaccination.

Treatment reported: roughly 10-day PBMC culture with coronavirus spike peptide pools or control peptides (ViraFEST assay). Negative selection was the method that isolated CD4+ T cells after about ten days of culture. The Oncomine TCR Beta short-read assay was what sequenced the DNA obtained from cultured CD4+ T cells. TCRdb reprocessed the PCR reads via MiXCR and lists one record per CDR3 protein. This table has 18,000 or so distinct CDR3 sequences, around 60% appearing once. The sequence was obtained from a human donor who had recovered from COVID-19. The sequencing input was CD4+ T cells from blood, cultured in vitro.

The CDR3 coding sequence is TGTGCCAGCAGCTCGCGGAGAAACACCGGGGAGCTGTTTTTT. Translating it yields CASSSRRNTGELFF. This chain connects TRBV7-2 to TRBJ2-2; no clear D. Trimming left V 4 bases short and J 2 bases short, with 8 bases between. The CDR3 covers 14 residues. Per the germline V gene, CDR1 is SGHTA and CDR2 is FQGNSA.